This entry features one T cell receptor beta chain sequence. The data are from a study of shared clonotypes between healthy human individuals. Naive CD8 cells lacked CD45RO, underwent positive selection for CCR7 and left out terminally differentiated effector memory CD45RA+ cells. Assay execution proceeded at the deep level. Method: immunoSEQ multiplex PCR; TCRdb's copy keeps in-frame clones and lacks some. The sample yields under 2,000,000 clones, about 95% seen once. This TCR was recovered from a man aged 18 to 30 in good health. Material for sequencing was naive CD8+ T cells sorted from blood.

CDR3 sequence reads: CSVEDLGTGELFF. Here the CDR3 DNA reads TGCAGCGTTGAAGATCTCGGGACCGGGGAGCTGTTTTTT. The V gene is TRBV29-1, the J gene TRBJ2-2; D is undetermined. V dropped 0 bases and J dropped 5 bases, with 7 bases sitting between them. CDR1 and CDR2 from the germline V gene are SQVTM and ANQGSEA. This CDR3 has 13 residues.